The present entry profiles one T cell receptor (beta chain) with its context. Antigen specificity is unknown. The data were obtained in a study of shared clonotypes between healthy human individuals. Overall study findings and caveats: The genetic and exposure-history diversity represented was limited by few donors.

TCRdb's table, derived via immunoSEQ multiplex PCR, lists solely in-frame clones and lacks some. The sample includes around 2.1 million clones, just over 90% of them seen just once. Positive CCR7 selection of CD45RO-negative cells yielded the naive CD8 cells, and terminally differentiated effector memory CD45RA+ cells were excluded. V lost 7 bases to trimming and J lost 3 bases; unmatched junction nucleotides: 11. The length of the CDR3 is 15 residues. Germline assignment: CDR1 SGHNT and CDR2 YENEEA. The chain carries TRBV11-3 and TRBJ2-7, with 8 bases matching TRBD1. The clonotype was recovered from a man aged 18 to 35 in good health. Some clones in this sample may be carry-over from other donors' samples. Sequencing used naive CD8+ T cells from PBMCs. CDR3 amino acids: CASNNSDRVLYEQYF. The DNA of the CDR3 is TGTGCCAGCAATAACTCGGACAGGGTACTCTACGAGCAGTACTTC. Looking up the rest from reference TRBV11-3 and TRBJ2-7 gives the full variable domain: EAGVVQSPRYKIIEKKQPVAFWCNPISGHNTLYWYLQNLGQGPELLIRYENEEAVDDSQLPKDRFSAERLKGVDSTLKIQPAELGDSAVYLCASNNSDRVLYEQYFGPGTRLTVT.